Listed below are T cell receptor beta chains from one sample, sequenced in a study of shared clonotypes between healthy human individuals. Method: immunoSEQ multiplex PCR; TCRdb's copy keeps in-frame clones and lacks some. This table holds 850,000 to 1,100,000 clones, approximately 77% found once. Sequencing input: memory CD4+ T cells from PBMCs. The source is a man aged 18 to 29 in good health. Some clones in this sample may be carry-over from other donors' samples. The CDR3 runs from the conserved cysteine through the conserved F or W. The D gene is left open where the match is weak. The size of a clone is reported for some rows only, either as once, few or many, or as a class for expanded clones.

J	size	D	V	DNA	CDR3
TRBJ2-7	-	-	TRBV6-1	TGTGCCAGCAGTGAAGTGTCCTACGAGCAGTACTTC	CASSEVSYEQYF
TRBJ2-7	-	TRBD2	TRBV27	TGTGCCAGCAGCCCGGACTGGGGGGGCTACGAGCAGTACTTC	CASSPDWGGYEQYF
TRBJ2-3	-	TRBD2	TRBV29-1	TGCAGCGCCAAAGCGGGGGGCACAGATACGCAGTATTTT	CSAKAGGTDTQYF
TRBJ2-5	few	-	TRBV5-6	TGTGCCAGCAGCACAAACAGGGTCGGAGAGACCCAGTACTTC	CASSTNRVGETQYF
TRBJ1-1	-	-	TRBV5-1	TGCGCCAGCAGCTTGTTTACAGGCTCGAACACTGAAGCTTTCTTT	CASSLFTGSNTEAFF
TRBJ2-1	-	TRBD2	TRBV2	TGTGCCAGCGGGGCCGGGAGGGTCGAAGGGCAGTTCTTC	CASGAGRVEGQFF
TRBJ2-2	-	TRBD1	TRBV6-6	TGTGCCAGCAGCCCCCCGGGACAGACCACCGGGGAGCTGTTTTTT	CASSPPGQTTGELFF
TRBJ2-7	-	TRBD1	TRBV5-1	TGCGCCAGCAGCTCCGGACAGGGGGCTTACGAGCAGTACTTC	CASSSGQGAYEQYF
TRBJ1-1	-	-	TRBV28	TGTGCCAGCTCGGGACATTCGATCATGAACACTGAAGCTTTCTTT	CASSGHSIMNTEAFF
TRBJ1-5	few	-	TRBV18	TGTGCCAGCTCACCAAGCAGGTTCAATCAGCCCCAGCATTTT	CASSPSRFNQPQHF
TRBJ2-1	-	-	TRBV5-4	TGTGCCAGCAGTTCCAGGGAGTCTCTTTACCATGAGCAGTTCTTC	CASSSRESLYHEQFF
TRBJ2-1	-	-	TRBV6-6	TGTGCCAGCACCACGACTATCGGCAATGAGCAGTTCTTC	CASTTTIGNEQFF
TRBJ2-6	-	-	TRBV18	TGTGCCAGCTCACCCGTCAAACAGGGAGCTGGGGCCAACGTCCTGACTTTC	CASSPVKQGAGANVLTF
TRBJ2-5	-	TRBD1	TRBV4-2	TGTGCCAGCAGCCAAGATGAGGGACAGGGGGCGACCCAGTACTTC	CASSQDEGQGATQYF
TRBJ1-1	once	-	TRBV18	TGTGCCAGCTCACAAGTCGGGAAAATGAACACTGAAGCTTTCTTT	CASSQVGKMNTEAFF
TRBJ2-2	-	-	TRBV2	TGTGCCAGCTGGGCCGGACCCTACACCGGGGAGCTGTTTTTT	CASWAGPYTGELFF
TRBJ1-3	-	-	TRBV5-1	TGCGCCAGCAGCTTCACAGGCAGGGCTGGAAACACCATATATTTT	CASSFTGRAGNTIYF
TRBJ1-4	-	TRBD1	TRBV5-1	TGCGCCAGCAGCTCAGGGGGAGCTAATGAAAAACTGTTTTTT	CASSSGGANEKLFF
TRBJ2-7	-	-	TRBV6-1	TGTGCCAGCAGTGAAGAGGAGACGAGCTCCTACGAGCAGTACTTC	CASSEEETSSYEQYF
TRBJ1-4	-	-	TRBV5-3	TGTGCCAGAAGCTTGGACCGACATTTTGAAGAAAAACTGTTTTTT	CARSLDRHFEEKLFF